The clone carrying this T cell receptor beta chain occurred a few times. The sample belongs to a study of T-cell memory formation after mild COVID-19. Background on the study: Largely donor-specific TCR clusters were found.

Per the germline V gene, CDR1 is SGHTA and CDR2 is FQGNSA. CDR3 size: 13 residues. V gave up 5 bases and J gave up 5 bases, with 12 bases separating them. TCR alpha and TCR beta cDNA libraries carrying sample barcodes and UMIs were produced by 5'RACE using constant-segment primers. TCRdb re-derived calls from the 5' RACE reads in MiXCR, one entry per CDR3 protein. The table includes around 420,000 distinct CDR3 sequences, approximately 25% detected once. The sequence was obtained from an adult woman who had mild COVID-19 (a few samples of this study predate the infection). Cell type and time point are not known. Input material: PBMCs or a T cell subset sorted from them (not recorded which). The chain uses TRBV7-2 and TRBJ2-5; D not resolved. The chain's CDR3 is CASSGSYSETQYF. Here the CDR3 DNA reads TGTGCCAGCAGCGGTAGCTATTCTGAGACCCAGTACTTC. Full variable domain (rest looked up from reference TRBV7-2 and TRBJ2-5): GAGVSQSPSNKVTEKGKDVELRCDPISGHTALYWYRQSLGQGLEFLIYFQGNSAPDKSGLPSDRFSAERTGGSVSTLTIQRTQQEDSAVYLCASSGSYSETQYFGPGTRLLVL.